The 9 T cell receptor beta chains listed next were all sequenced from one sample in a study of Graves' ophthalmopathy and Graves' hyperthyroidism. Researchers took RNA transcripts and amplified TCR beta CDR3 regions from them. First-round RT-PCR relied on HTBI primers, and a second-round multiplex PCR came next. TCRdb ran MiXCR on the multiplex PCR reads and lists one entry per CDR3 protein. Of around 400,000 distinct CDR3 sequences listed, approximately 20% were seen once; the top ten hold 1.5% to 2%. Sequences were obtained from peripheral blood. The receptors stem from a woman aged 18-30 years with Graves' ophthalmopathy.

This clonotype was seen many times. The chain couples TRBV19 to TRBJ1-6, with no clear D. This CDR3 is built from 17 residues. Per germline, CDR1 LNHDA and CDR2 SQIVND (reference sequence). The V end lost 3 bases, the J end lost 0 bases, and 12 bases lay between the germline ends. CDR3 region: CASSIFDGSSYNSPLHF. CDR3 DNA sequence: TGTGCCAGTAGTATTTTCGACGGTAGCTCCTATAATTCACCCCTCCACTTT.

Ten or more counts support this clonotype. The chain links TRBV30 to TRBJ1-3; TRBD1 matches 8 bases. CDR3 length: 14 amino acids. The V gene end was trimmed by 1 base and the J gene end by 4 bases; junction bases not matched to a gene: 3. Germline CDR1 is GTSNPN and CDR2 is SVGIG (reference sequence). CDR3 sequence reads: CAWSEGQVGNTIYF. The CDR3 coding sequence is TGTGCCTGGAGTGAGGGACAGGTCGGAAACACCATATATTTT.

Concerning this clonotype itself: This sequence may be a read error, since a much larger clone differs from it by one base. The chain recombines TRBV27 with TRBJ1-1; 8 nucleotides agree with TRBD1. The CDR3 consists of 13 residues. Germline V gene lookup returns CDR1 MNHEY and CDR2 SMNVEV (reference sequence). The CDR3 DNA reads TGTACCAGCAGTTTCAGGGGGCTCGCTGAAGCTTTCTTT. Translated: CTSSFRGLAEAFF.

The chain is built from TRBV12-3 or TRBV12-4 and TRBJ2-3; no firm D call. This CDR3 spans 15 amino acids. The germline V and J ends were trimmed by 3 bases and 0 bases, with 10 bases remaining between them. The CDR3 region is CASSFDGGSTDTQYF. The CDR3 DNA reads as TGTGCCAGCAGTTTCGATGGCGGTAGCACAGATACGCAGTATTTT.

This clonotype was seen at least ten times. The chain couples TRBV7-3 to TRBJ1-5, with D hard to call. This CDR3 comprises 16 residues. Germline values: CDR1 SGHTA, CDR2 FQGTGA. V lost 5 bases and J 2 bases, leaving 16 bases between the germline ends. The CDR3: CASSPRPHRGNQPQHF. CDR3 DNA: TGTGCCAGCAGCCCGCGGCCCCATAGAGGCAATCAGCCCCAGCATTTT. Looking up the rest from reference TRBV7-3 and TRBJ1-5 gives the full variable domain: GAGVSQTPSNKVTEKGKYVELRCDPISGHTALYWYRQSLGQGPEFLIYFQGTGAADDSGLPNDRFFAVRPEGSVSTLKIQRTERGDSAVYLCASSPRPHRGNQPQHFGDGTRLSIL.

This clonotype appeared many times. J is TRBJ2-5 and V is TRBV29-1; unclear D gene. CDR1 and CDR2 (germline): SQVTM, ANQGSEA. The CDR3 consists of 12 residues. Trimming took 3 bases from V and 7 from J, leaving 12 bases between them. As DNA, the CDR3 is TGCAGCGTTGAGTTACAGTCGGGGACCCAGTACTTC. This codes for CSVELQSGTQYF.

This clonotype occurred many times. The CDR3 coding sequence is TGCAGCGTTGGGCAGGGGATTGACTACGAGCAGTACTTC. Its protein is CSVGQGIDYEQYF. This chain joins TRBV29-1 and TRBJ2-7, with a tentative D call TRBD1 (6 bases). Trimming pared 4 bases from V and 3 bases from J, leaving 13 bases between. Germline CDR1 is SQVTM and CDR2 is ANQGSEA. CDR3 length: 13 residues.

In its sample, this clonotype was seen many times. The chain has TRBV25-1 and TRBJ2-3, with 9 bases matching TRBD1. Germline CDR1 and CDR2: MGHDK and SYGVNS. This CDR3 comprises 16 residues. J gave up 3 bases and V 5 bases, and 9 bases lay outside the gene matches. The CDR3: CASSQGQGWRTDTQYF. CDR3 DNA: TGTGCCAGCAGTCAAGGACAGGGGTGGAGAACAGATACGCAGTATTTT.

This clonotype was observed many times. The chain carries TRBV5-7 and TRBJ1-5; D is ambiguous. TRBV5-7 is an ORF for which the function is uncertain. Between the trimmed V and J ends, which lost 0 bases and 1 base, there was a span of 8 bases. The CDR3 spans 15 residues. The CDR3 reads CASSLAPRSNQPQHF. CDR3 nucleotides: TGTGCCAGCAGCTTGGCTCCTAGAAGCAATCAGCCCCAGCATTTT.